These 20 T cell receptor beta chains came from one sample sequenced in a study of control samples from healthy donors and cancer patients. Repertoires were generated with immunoSEQ multiplex PCR, while TCRdb's copy carries only in-frame clones and drops some. In the table there are just over 150,000 clones, 94% of which are singletons. Sequencing used blood. Receptors were obtained from a woman in her forties in good health.

This chain links TRBV27 with TRBJ1-6, with TRBD1 identical over 11 bases. CDR1 and CDR2 (germline): MNHEY, SMNVEV (reference sequence). Trimming took 5 bases from V and 8 from J; bases not matched to a gene: 5. The CDR3 is 15 amino acids. The chain's CDR3 is CASSPGGQGDSPLHF. In DNA form, the CDR3 reads TGTGCCAGCAGTCCCGGGGGACAGGGGGATTCACCCCTCCACTTT.

The chain has TRBV3-1 (or the pseudogene TRBV3-2) and TRBJ1-4, with D hard to call. V was pared by 4 bases and J by 3 bases, with 12 bases between. The CDR3 extends over 15 amino acids. Germline lookup yields CDR1 LGHDT and CDR2 YNNKEL (reference sequence). Here the CDR3 DNA reads TGTGCCAGCAGCCCGGGCCGGGCCGCTAATGAAAAACTGTTTTTT. Protein sequence: CASSPGRAANEKLFF.

The chain is built from TRBV27 and TRBJ2-1; D unresolved. V lost 5 bases and J lost 4, with 18 bases in between. There are 16 residues in the CDR3. Germline V gene data show CDR1 as MNHEY and CDR2 as SMNVEV (reference sequence). In DNA form, the CDR3 reads TGTGCCAGCAGTCGTCATGTAGGAAAAGGTTACAATGAGCAGTTCTTC. Its protein is CASSRHVGKGYNEQFF.

Regarding this clone: Additional DNA sequences in this sample encode the identical CDR3. The CDR3 is CASSVGQGGGNTIYF. The CDR3 DNA is TGTGCCAGCAGCGTAGGACAGGGAGGTGGAAACACCATATATTTT. The chain couples TRBV9 to TRBJ1-3, with 7 bases matching TRBD1. Per germline, CDR1 SGDLS and CDR2 YYNGEE. The CDR3 length is 15 residues. V was pared by 0 bases and J by 3 bases, with 3 bases of the junction left unmatched. The entire variable domain, with the rest obtained from reference TRBV9 and TRBJ1-3, is as follows: DSGVTQTPKHLITATGQRVTLRCSPRSGDLSVYWYQQSLDQGLQFLIQYYNGEERAKGNILERFSAQQFPDLHSELNLSSLELGDSALYFCASSVGQGGGNTIYFGEGSWLTVV.

The rearrangement joins TRBV21-1 to TRBJ2-7. TRBV21-1 corresponds to a pseudogene. The length of the CDR3 is 15 residues. In DNA, the CDR3 is TGTGCCAGCAGTCGGCCAGCTCGATTCTCCTACGAGCAGTACTTC. It encodes CASSRPARFSYEQYF.

The chain is built from TRBV4-3 and TRBJ2-7, with 9 nucleotides matching TRBD2. J gave up 9 bases and V 1 base, and 7 bases lay outside the gene matches. The germline V gene encodes CDR1 LGHNA and CDR2 YSLEER. The CDR3 is 14 amino acids. The CDR3: CASSQGLAGRTQYF. The CDR3 region has the DNA TGCGCCAGCAGCCAAGGTCTAGCGGGAAGAACGCAGTACTTC.

As regards this clone: The identical CDR3 is also encoded by other nucleotide sequences in the sample. The V call is TRBV20-1, the J call TRBJ1-2, with D unclear. Germline loops: CDR1 DFQATT, CDR2 SNEGSKA (reference sequence). The CDR3 contains 11 residues. Deletions cut 1 base from V and 8 bases from J, with 8 bases between. CDR3 coding DNA: TGCAGTGCTAGAGGAGGAGAGGGCTACACCTTC. This codes for CSARGGEGYTF.

In its sample, this clone was seen once. This chain connects TRBV4-3 to TRBJ1-1, with 9 bases that match TRBD1. The CDR3 covers 16 residues. V lost 4 bases and J lost 3; bases outside the gene matches: 9. Germline V CDR1 and CDR2: LGHNA, YSLEER. Written as DNA, the CDR3 is TGCGCCAGCAGCCTTGGGACAGGGTCGTTGGACACTGAAGCTTTCTTT. Encoded protein: CASSLGTGSLDTEAFF.

The V and J genes are TRBV6-2 or TRBV6-3 and TRBJ1-2; 10 nucleotides line up with TRBD1. The CDR3 covers 17 residues. J lost 4 bases, V lost 1 base, and 9 bases had no gene match. Germline CDR1 reads MNHEY; CDR2 reads SVGEGT. The CDR3 DNA reads TGTGCCAGCAGTTACTACCCGGACAGGGGGTTCCTCTATGGCTACACCTTC. This gives the protein CASSYYPDRGFLYGYTF.

J is TRBJ2-7 and V is TRBV6-6; no firm D call. The V and J ends lost 5 bases and 4 bases respectively, with 3 bases between them. The CDR3 is made up of 10 amino acids. Germline CDR1 MNHNY, CDR2 SVGAGI (reference sequence). The CDR3 nucleotides read TGTGCCAGCAGTAATTACGAGCAGTACTTC. This sequence encodes CASSNYEQYF.

This clone has a handful of counts. This rearrangement joins TRBV19 to TRBJ1-6, with D unclear. The CDR3 covers 15 residues. Looked up from germline, CDR1 is LNHDA and CDR2 is SQIVND (reference sequence). The V gene lost 7 bases and the J gene lost 0 bases, with 10 bases spanning the gap. Written as DNA, the CDR3 is TGTGCCAGTAAACACCCTACCTCCTATAATTCACCCCTCCACTTT. Protein sequence: CASKHPTSYNSPLHF. Together with reference TRBV19 and TRBJ1-6, the CDR3 gives the full variable domain: DGGITQSPKYLFRKEGQNVTLSCEQNLNHDAMYWYRQDPGQGLRLIYYSQIVNDFQKGDIAEGYSVSREKKESFPLTVTSAQKNPTAFYLCASKHPTSYNSPLHFGNGTRLTVT.

The gene calls are TRBV7-8 and TRBJ1-5; D is unresolved. CDR3 length: 14 residues. V was clipped by 1 base and J by 3 bases, with 7 bases between them. Germline CDR1 reads SGHVS; CDR2 reads FQNEAQ. CDR3 residues: CASSLGQDNQPQHF. The CDR3 nucleotides read TGTGCCAGCAGCTTAGGGCAGGACAATCAGCCCCAGCATTTT. The whole variable domain, remainder taken from reference TRBV7-8 and TRBJ1-5, is GAGVSQSPRYKVAKRGQDVALRCDPISGHVSLFWYQQALGQGPEFLTYFQNEAQLDKSGLPSDRFFAERPEGSVSTLKIQRTQQEDSAVYLCASSLGQDNQPQHFGDGTRLSIL.

The chain carries TRBV19 and TRBJ1-2; possible D gene TRBD1, 5 bases. CDR1 LNHDA and CDR2 SQIVND come from the germline V gene (reference sequence). There are 14 residues in the CDR3. Deletions cut 6 bases from V and 3 bases from J, with 14 bases between. The CDR3, as DNA: TGTGCCAGTAGACTTCAGGGTGATGACTATGGCTACACCTTC. Its protein is CASRLQGDDYGYTF.

The chain employs TRBV14 and TRBJ2-3; 7 positions agree with TRBD2. The CDR3 loop spans 17 amino acids. From germline, CDR1 is SGHDN and CDR2 FVKESK. The J segment lost 0 bases and the V segment lost 3 bases, leaving 9 bases of the junction unmatched. The CDR3 coding sequence is TGTGCCAGCAGCCACCTCATGGGGCGGGGGAGCACAGATACGCAGTATTTT. It specifies CASSHLMGRGSTDTQYF. Full variable domain (outside the CDR3, taken from reference TRBV14 and TRBJ2-3): EAGVTQFPSHSVIEKGQTVTLRCDPISGHDNLYWYRRVMGKEIKFLLHFVKESKQDESGMPNNRFLAERTGGTYSTLKVQPAELEDSGVYFCASSHLMGRGSTDTQYFGPGTRLTVL.

The chain is built from TRBV11-2 and TRBJ1-6; 10 bases map to TRBD1. CDR1 and CDR2 from the germline V gene are SGHAT and FQNNGV. Trimming cost V 1 base and J 6 bases; bases outside gene matches: 6. This CDR3 comprises 17 residues. CDR3 DNA: TGTGCCAGCAGCTTAGCGTCCGGGACAGGGGCTAATTCACCCCTCCACTTT. Its protein product is CASSLASGTGANSPLHF. Full variable domain (outside the CDR3, taken from reference TRBV11-2 and TRBJ1-6): EAGVAQSPRYKIIEKRQSVAFWCNPISGHATLYWYQQILGQGPKLLIQFQNNGVVDDSQLPKDRFSAERLKGVDSTLKIQPAKLEDSAVYLCASSLASGTGANSPLHFGNGTRLTVT.

The rearrangement joins TRBV19 to TRBJ2-7; possibly TRBD2 for D (6 bases). Germline values: CDR1 LNHDA, CDR2 SQIVND (reference sequence). CDR3 length: 13 amino acids. V was cut by 3 bases and J by 1 base, with 7 bases left in between. CDR3 sequence: CASSIGTSYEQYF. The CDR3 DNA reads TGTGCCAGTAGTATTGGGACTTCCTACGAGCAGTACTTC.

The CDR3 DNA sequence: TGCGCCAGCAGCCACTCCCCCGGGACCCGAGGAAATCAGCCCCAGCATTTT. Its protein is CASSHSPGTRGNQPQHF. The genes are TRBV4-3 and TRBJ1-5, with TRBD1 as a possible D gene (5 bases). The CDR3 runs to 17 residues. The V gene lost 3 bases and the J gene lost 4 bases, with 19 bases spanning the gap. CDR1 LGHNA and CDR2 YSLEER come from the germline V gene.

J is TRBJ1-1 and V is TRBV6-1, with a tentative D call TRBD1 (6 bases). Deletions cut 4 bases from V and 1 base from J, with 16 bases between. The CDR3 runs 16 residues. Germline CDR1 is MNHNS and CDR2 is SASEGT. This CDR3 is CASSVVRGLRNTEAFF. CDR3 bases: TGTGCCAGCAGTGTCGTCCGGGGGCTGCGGAACACTGAAGCTTTCTTT.

The chain carries TRBV29-1 and TRBJ1-5; D not certain. CDR1 SQVTM and CDR2 ANQGSEA come from the germline V gene. The CDR3 extends over 13 amino acids. Between the trimmed V and J ends, which lost 1 base and 5 bases, there was a span of 9 bases. The CDR3 here is CSVEVTKDQPQHF. CDR3 DNA sequence: TGCAGCGTTGAAGTAACCAAAGATCAGCCCCAGCATTTT.

The rearrangement uses TRBV9 and TRBJ1-2, with TRBD1 as a possible D gene (5 bases). Trimming stripped 1 base from V and 7 bases from J, with 11 bases between. Germline V CDR1 and CDR2: SGDLS, YYNGEE. The CDR3 spans 13 residues. CDR3 loop: CASSVRGAGGYTF. CDR3 in DNA: TGTGCCAGCAGCGTACGCGGGGCTGGTGGCTACACCTTC.